This TCR beta chain was recovered during a study of control samples from healthy donors and cancer patients. The CDR3 length is 16 residues. Germline values: CDR1 LGHNA, CDR2 YNFKEQ. With 4 bases clipped from V and 2 bases from J, the junction kept 8 bases outside the gene matches. Profiling relied on immunoSEQ multiplex PCR, and the TCRdb table lists in-frame clones only, not all of them. The sample shows 61,000 or so clones, 85% to 90% of them seen only once. V is TRBV4-2 and J is TRBJ1-5, with 7 nucleotides matching TRBD1. The sample was PBMCs. The sequence was obtained from a man in his sixties with colorectal cancer. The CDR3 bases are TGTGCCAGCAGCCCCACACAGGGGAGAGGCAATCAGCCCCAGCATTTT. It translates to CASSPTQGRGNQPQHF.